This record covers a single TCR beta chain. Seattle participants joined during active infection and were tracked over time. The V and J ends lost 0 bases and 10 bases, in that order; junction bases with no gene match: 8. Germline lookup yields CDR1 SGDLS and CDR2 YYNGEE. The CDR3 covers 16 residues. Method: immunoSEQ multiplex PCR; TCRdb's copy keeps in-frame clones and lacks some. The table has more than 95,000 clones, 92% seen once; the top ten hold 2.1%. This sample was taken from a study of blood T cell repertoires in COVID-19. Study-wide background: PBMCs, B-cell-depleted T cells, or T cells were the source of the cDNA or gDNA that made up the material.

The chain employs TRBV9 and TRBJ1-6; TRBD1 agrees at 9 bases. The receptor was isolated from a man aged 45-65 years with COVID-19, enrolled during active disease. The sequenced sample consisted of peripheral blood. The CDR3 loop reads CASSVGDRALGSPLHF. CDR3 bases: TGTGCCAGCAGCGTAGGGGACAGGGCATTGGGGTCACCCCTCCACTTT.